This T cell receptor (beta chain) was recorded in a study of T-cell memory formation after mild COVID-19. On this clonotype: A read error may produce the germline difference seen at one junction end.

TCRdb fed the 5' RACE reads into MiXCR, producing one record per CDR3 protein. The sample holds about 160,000 distinct CDR3 sequences; roughly 30% are singletons and the top ten take around 12%. CDR3 size: 13 residues. Germline V lookup: CDR1 MGHRA, CDR2 YSYEKL. The V call is TRBV4-1, the J call TRBJ1-2; weak D call: TRBD1 (5 bases). This sequence originates from an adult woman who had mild COVID-19 (a few samples of this study predate the infection). Cell type and time point are not known. Sequenced sample: PBMCs or a T cell subset sorted from them (not recorded which). CDR3 sequence (DNA): TGCGCCAGCAGCCAAGCGGCCCTGGACATGATTTGTTTC. Translation: CASSQAALDMICF.